This TCR beta chain was sequenced in a study of T cell responses to AZD1222 COVID-19 vaccine. Study at large: Analysis merged second doses at about 4 or about 12 weeks. The study's findings and limits: Repertoires were obtained solely post-peak T cell response. In a largely white British group with more females than males, clonal diversity was possibly underestimated.

Sequenced by immunoSEQ multiplex PCR; TCRdb stores in-frame clones only, minus some. The sample has approximately 140,000 clones, 75% to 95% seen once; the top ten hold more than 3%. Germline lookup yields CDR1 MNHEY and CDR2 SVGAGI. V lost 2 bases to trimming and J lost 10 bases; unmatched junction nucleotides: 7. The CDR3 covers 15 residues. As regards this clone: Its antigen is not identified.

The chain employs TRBV6-5 and TRBJ1-6; 8 bases are a match to TRBD1. This material consisted of peripheral blood, taken on day 0 of AZD1222 vaccination. The source is an adult in good health. CDR3 residues: CASSYHGQGSSPLHF. CDR3 nucleotides: TGTGCCAGCAGTTACCACGGACAGGGATCCTCACCCCTCCACTTT.